The 30 T cell receptor beta chains below all came from one sample that was sequenced in a study of cytomegalovirus exposure and HLA in healthy donors. With 60 Vbeta and 13 Jbeta primers, the PCR was carried out. Data came from immunoSEQ multiplex PCR; TCRdb stores just in-frame clones and leaves some out. The data contain 75,000 to 90,000 clones, about 77% of them singletons. The sample was PBMCs. Receptors were obtained from a man aged 50 to 60 in good health and CMV-seronegative.

The V call is TRBV2, the J call TRBJ2-7, with 13 nucleotides matching TRBD2. Germline V gives CDR1 SNHLY, CDR2 FYNNEI. The CDR3 is 13 amino acids. CDR3 sequence reads: CASKGLAGAPISV. The CDR3 nucleotides are TGTGCCAGCAAAGGACTAGCGGGGGCCCCTATCTCAGTC.

The genes are TRBV2 and TRBJ1-2, with 10 bases that match TRBD1. Germline V gene data show CDR1 as SNHLY and CDR2 as FYNNEI. The CDR3 extends over 14 amino acids. The V and J ends lost 6 bases and 3 bases, in that order; junction bases with no gene match: 4. The CDR3 spells CASSRDRGDYGYTF. DNA for the CDR3: TGTGCCAGCAGCCGGGACAGGGGTGACTATGGCTACACCTTC.

The V and J genes are TRBV7-2 and TRBJ2-5; TRBD2 aligns across 10 bases. The V segment lost 1 base and the J segment 7 bases; nucleotides outside the gene matches: 6. Germline lookup yields CDR1 SGHTA and CDR2 FQGNSA. The CDR3 extends over 15 amino acids. Here the CDR3 DNA reads TGTGCCAGCAGCTTAGGGACTAGCGGACCTACGACCCAGTACTTC. Translating gives CASSLGTSGPTTQYF.

J is TRBJ1-6 and V is TRBV6-5; a possible D gene is TRBD1 (5 bases). V was shortened by 4 bases and J by 6 bases, with 10 bases between the two germline ends. Germline CDR1 MNHEY, CDR2 SVGAGI. The CDR3 extends over 14 amino acids. The CDR3 spells CASSFREGNSPLHF. As DNA, the CDR3 is TGTGCCAGCAGTTTCAGGGAAGGTAATTCACCCCTCCACTTT.

The chain is built from TRBV19 and TRBJ2-7; D is perhaps TRBD2 (6 bases). CDR3 length equals 14 residues. Trimming stripped 0 bases from V and 6 bases from J, with 12 bases between. Looked up from germline, CDR1 is LNHDA and CDR2 is SQIVND (reference sequence). In DNA form, the CDR3 reads TGTGCCAGTAGTATAGAAGGCGGGAAGTTCGAGCAGTACTTC. It is translated as CASSIEGGKFEQYF.

This chain uses TRBV4-3 with TRBJ1-6; 11 nucleotides line up with TRBD1. CDR3 size: 15 residues. Germline-derived CDR1 and CDR2 are LGHNA and YSLEER. Losses at the gene ends were 1 base for V and 10 bases for J; bases not matched to a gene: 3. CDR3 in amino acids: CASSQVGTGGSPLHF. In nucleotides, the CDR3 is TGCGCCAGCAGCCAAGTGGGGACAGGGGGATCACCCCTCCACTTT.

The V and J genes are TRBV28 and TRBJ1-2; TRBD1 matches at 7 bases. The CDR3 extends over 14 amino acids. The V gene end was trimmed by 6 bases and the J gene end by 4 bases; junction bases not matched to a gene: 8. Germline V lookup: CDR1 MDHEN, CDR2 SYDVKM. CDR3 nucleotides: TGTGCCAGCAGACCCTCGGACAGGATCTATGGCTACACCTTC. This sequence encodes CASRPSDRIYGYTF.

The chain uses TRBV7-9 and TRBJ1-2; D remains ambiguous. CDR3 size: 12 residues. Per germline, CDR1 SEHNR and CDR2 FQNEAQ (reference sequence). V lost 2 bases and J 5 bases, leaving 6 bases between the germline ends. CDR3 protein: CASSLSVYGYTF. CDR3 nucleotides: TGTGCCAGCAGCTTATCCGTTTATGGCTACACCTTC.

V is TRBV6-1 and J is TRBJ2-3; tentative D call: TRBD1 (6 bases). Trimming left V 1 base short and J 9 bases short, with 29 bases between. The length of the CDR3 is 19 residues. Germline assignment: CDR1 MNHNS and CDR2 SASEGT. CDR3 nucleotides: TGTGCCAGCAGTGAAGGTTACACCAGCCGGGCCAGGGGTACGGGAACGCAGTATTTT. Protein product: CASSEGYTSRARGTGTQYF.

This clone came up once. The chain links TRBV30 to TRBJ2-5; D is perhaps TRBD2 (6 bases). The CDR3 loop spans 14 amino acids. Trimming shortened V by 5 bases and J by 3 bases, and 16 bases separated the two germline ends. Germline values: CDR1 GTSNPN, CDR2 SVGIG (reference sequence). The CDR3, as DNA: TGTGCCTGGGTCCTGGGGCGCGGGGAAGAGACCCAGTACTTC. Translated, it gives CAWVLGRGEETQYF.

This clone turned up a few times. The gene calls are TRBV6-1 and TRBJ1-3; 11 bases map to TRBD1. Losses at the gene ends were 2 bases for V and 3 bases for J; bases not matched to a gene: 9. Germline V gives CDR1 MNHNS, CDR2 SASEGT. The CDR3 runs to 18 residues. Here the CDR3 DNA reads TGTGCCAGCAGTGAATACGAATGGGACAGGGGGTATGGAAACACCATATATTTT. Protein sequence: CASSEYEWDRGYGNTIYF.

The J gene is TRBJ2-1, the V gene TRBV29-1; the D gene is possibly TRBD1 (5 bases). Germline V gene lookup returns CDR1 SQVTM and CDR2 ANQGSEA. V gave up 0 bases and J gave up 6 bases, with 18 bases separating them. The CDR3 is made up of 16 amino acids. The CDR3 DNA reads as TGCAGCGTTGAAGATAGGCAGATAGGCAGGGCCAATGAGCAGTTCTTC. As protein: CSVEDRQIGRANEQFF.

The J gene is TRBJ2-3, the V gene TRBV7-9; a possible D gene is TRBD2 (6 bases). With 5 bases removed from V and 1 base from J, the gap between germline ends came to 10 bases. The germline CDR1 and CDR2 sequences are SEHNR and FQNEAQ (reference sequence). The CDR3 is 14 residues long. The CDR3 is CASSPGGGTDTQYF. In DNA form, the CDR3 reads TGTGCCAGCAGCCCTGGAGGGGGCACAGATACGCAGTATTTT.

This clone was seen a single time. This sequence joins TRBV30 and TRBJ2-7, with 8 positions matching TRBD1. Per germline, CDR1 GTSNPN and CDR2 SVGIG (reference sequence). This CDR3 region has 14 residues. After removal of 5 bases from V and 0 bases from J, the junction contained 6 bases not matched to a gene. CDR3 sequence: CAWSGGQDSYEQYF. The CDR3 DNA reads as TGTGCCTGGTCAGGGGGACAGGACTCCTACGAGCAGTACTTC.

The rearrangement joins TRBV5-1 to TRBJ2-7; D is uncertain. The CDR3 loop spans 13 amino acids. Germline CDR1 is SGHRS and CDR2 is YFSETQ. Trimming took 1 base from V and 5 from J, leaving 10 bases between them. CDR3 amino acids: CASSLSSGHEQYF. The CDR3 DNA sequence: TGCGCCAGCAGCTTGTCGTCAGGCCACGAGCAGTACTTC.

The rearrangement uses TRBV7-8 and TRBJ1-5; 7 bases line up with TRBD1. With V trimmed by 2 bases and J by 4 bases, 5 bases remained unmatched. Germline-derived CDR1 and CDR2 are SGHVS and FQNEAQ. The CDR3 is 15 amino acids. CDR3 bases: TGTGCCAGCAGCTTATCAGGGACAGATAATCAGCCCCAGCATTTT. It translates to CASSLSGTDNQPQHF.

V gene TRBV10-3 combines with J gene TRBJ2-5; TRBD2 aligns across 11 bases. This CDR3 has 15 amino acids. Germline assignment: CDR1 ENHRY and CDR2 SYGVKD. V was clipped by 6 bases and J by 5 bases; unmatched bases: 8. CDR3 sequence reads: CAISPSGGRRETQYF. For the CDR3, the DNA is TGTGCCATCAGCCCTAGCGGGGGGCGCCGCGAGACCCAGTACTTC.

This rearrangement joins TRBV10-3 to TRBJ1-1; no reliable D call. This CDR3 region has 14 residues. V shed 9 bases and J shed 0 bases, with 14 bases lying between them. Germline assignment: CDR1 ENHRY and CDR2 SYGVKD. CDR3 in amino acids: CAIQTRRVNTEAFF. The CDR3 nucleotides read TGTGCCATACAAACGAGGAGGGTGAACACTGAAGCTTTCTTT.

The chain joins TRBV11-2 to TRBJ1-5; 7 bases are a match to TRBD1. V lost 5 bases and J lost 5; bases outside the gene matches: 9. The CDR3 is made up of 15 amino acids. CDR1 and CDR2 from the germline V gene are SGHAT and FQNNGV. CDR3 DNA: TGTGCCAGCAGCCCCGATCGCGGGACAGATCAGCCCCAGCATTTT. This codes for CASSPDRGTDQPQHF. The entire variable domain, with the rest obtained from reference TRBV11-2 and TRBJ1-5, is as follows: EAGVAQSPRYKIIEKRQSVAFWCNPISGHATLYWYQQILGQGPKLLIQFQNNGVVDDSQLPKDRFSAERLKGVDSTLKIQPAKLEDSAVYLCASSPDRGTDQPQHFGDGTRLSIL.

V gene TRBV5-4 combines with J gene TRBJ1-2; 12 nucleotides line up with TRBD1. The V gene's germline CDR1 is SGHNT and CDR2 YYREEE (reference sequence). After removal of 0 bases from V and 8 bases from J, the junction contained 8 bases not matched to a gene. The CDR3 has 16 residues. The CDR3 loop is CASSLAMGQGAGGYTF. The CDR3 nucleotides read TGTGCCAGCAGCTTGGCCATGGGACAGGGGGCAGGAGGCTACACCTTC.

The J gene is TRBJ2-7, the V gene TRBV6-1; TRBD1 matches 10 bases. Germline CDR1 and CDR2: MNHNS and SASEGT. V was clipped by 6 bases and J by 7 bases; unmatched bases: 6. The CDR3 is 13 residues long. CDR3 coding DNA: TGTGCCAGCAGAAGACAGGGGGCTCAAGAGCAGTACTTC. This sequence encodes CASRRQGAQEQYF.

The genes are TRBV7-6 and TRBJ2-1; D may be TRBD2 (5 bases). V gave up 2 bases and J gave up 8 bases, with 19 bases separating them. CDR1 is SGHVS and CDR2 is FNYEAQ in the germline V gene. The CDR3 is 16 amino acids. CDR3 loop: CASSLIALASGDEQFF. The CDR3 coding sequence is TGTGCCAGCAGCTTAATAGCTCTAGCAAGCGGCGATGAGCAGTTCTTC.

This sequence joins TRBV7-8 and TRBJ2-7; TRBD2 is a possible D gene (7 bases). The V gene lost 4 bases and the J gene lost 0 bases, with 13 bases spanning the gap. This CDR3 has 15 residues. Germline V gene data show CDR1 as SGHVS and CDR2 as FQNEAQ. CDR3 DNA: TGTGCCAGCAGCTCGGGGGGCAGCCTCTCCTACGAGCAGTACTTC. Residues: CASSSGGSLSYEQYF.

The chain's CDR3 is CASSYRGDDGYTF. As DNA, the CDR3 is TGTGCCAGCAGCTACAGGGGGGATGATGGCTACACCTTC. This chain links TRBV5-4 with TRBJ1-2, with 8 bases lining up with TRBD1. V was pared by 3 bases and J by 6 bases, with 4 bases of the junction left unmatched. The CDR3 runs to 13 residues. In germline, CDR1 is SGHNT, CDR2 YYREEE (reference sequence).

The chain recombines TRBV9 with TRBJ2-3, with TRBD1 matching 7 bases. With 0 bases clipped from V and 1 base from J, the junction kept 2 bases outside the gene matches. Per germline, CDR1 SGDLS and CDR2 YYNGEE. The CDR3 loop spans 15 amino acids. For the CDR3, the DNA is TGTGCCAGCAGCGTAGAGGGGGCCGGCACAGATACGCAGTATTTT. This translates into CASSVEGAGTDTQYF.

V usage is TRBV15 and J usage is TRBJ2-2, with a weak D call TRBD1 (7 bases). The germline CDR1 and CDR2 sequences are LNHNV and YYDKDF (reference sequence). Trimming stripped 2 bases from V and 3 bases from J, with 10 bases between. The CDR3 has 15 residues. The CDR3 spells CATSRQGGDTGELFF. CDR3 sequence (DNA): TGTGCCACCAGCAGACAGGGGGGAGACACCGGGGAGCTGTTTTTT. Full variable domain (missing parts from reference TRBV15 and TRBJ2-2): DAMVIQNPRYQVTQFGKPVTLSCSQTLNHNVMYWYQQKSSQAPKLLFHYYDKDFNNEADTPDNFQSRRPNTSFCFLDIRSPGLGDTAMYLCATSRQGGDTGELFFGEGSRLTVL.

J is TRBJ2-5 and V is TRBV7-9, with TRBD2 matching over 10 bases. The V and J ends lost 4 bases and 5 bases, in that order; junction bases with no gene match: 7. The CDR3 extends over 15 amino acids. From germline, CDR1 is SEHNR and CDR2 FQNEAQ (reference sequence). CDR3 in DNA: TGTGCCAGCAGCTCCAGCGGGGGGGCCGTGGAGACCCAGTACTTC. Its protein product is CASSSSGGAVETQYF.

This clone came up a few times. The V and J genes are TRBV5-4 and TRBJ1-1, with D perhaps matching TRBD1 (6 bases). CDR3 size: 13 residues. Germline V gives CDR1 SGHNT, CDR2 YYREEE (reference sequence). V was cut by 4 bases and J by 4 bases, with 11 bases left in between. Here the CDR3 reads CASSRTDLTEAFF. The CDR3, as DNA: TGTGCCAGCAGCCGGACAGATCTCACTGAAGCTTTCTTT.

The J gene is TRBJ1-1, the V gene TRBV5-6; 7 nucleotides agree with TRBD1. After removal of 6 bases from V and 1 base from J, the junction contained 18 bases not matched to a gene. This CDR3 has 18 residues. The V gene's germline CDR1 is SGHDT and CDR2 YYEEEE. This chain's CDR3 is CASTRGVGGHLTNTEAFF. The CDR3 DNA sequence: TGTGCCAGCACCCGAGGAGTAGGGGGCCATCTTACGAACACTGAAGCTTTCTTT.

V usage is TRBV30 and J usage is TRBJ1-5, with D possibly being TRBD1 (5 bases). The CDR3 is made up of 16 amino acids. Germline V gene sequence: CDR1 GTSNPN, CDR2 SVGIG (reference sequence). V lost 2 bases and J lost 4, with 18 bases in between. This CDR3 reads CAWSPPWDSLNQPQHF. CDR3 coding DNA: TGTGCCTGGAGTCCCCCCTGGGACTCCTTGAATCAGCCCCAGCATTTT.